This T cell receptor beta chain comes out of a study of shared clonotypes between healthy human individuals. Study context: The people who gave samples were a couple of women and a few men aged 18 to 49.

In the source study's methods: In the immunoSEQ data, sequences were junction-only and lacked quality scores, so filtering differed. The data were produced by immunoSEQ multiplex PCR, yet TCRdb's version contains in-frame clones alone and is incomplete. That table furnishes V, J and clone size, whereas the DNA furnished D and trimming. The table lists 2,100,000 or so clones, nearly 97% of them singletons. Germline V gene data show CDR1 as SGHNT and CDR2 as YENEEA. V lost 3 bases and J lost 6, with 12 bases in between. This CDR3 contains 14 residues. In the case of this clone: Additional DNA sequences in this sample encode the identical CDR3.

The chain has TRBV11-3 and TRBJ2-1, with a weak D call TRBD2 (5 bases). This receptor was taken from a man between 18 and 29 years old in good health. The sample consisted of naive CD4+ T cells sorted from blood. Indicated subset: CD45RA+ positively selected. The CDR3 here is CASSFGLAGNEQFF. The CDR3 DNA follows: TGTGCCAGCAGCTTCGGGCTAGCTGGCAATGAGCAGTTCTTC.